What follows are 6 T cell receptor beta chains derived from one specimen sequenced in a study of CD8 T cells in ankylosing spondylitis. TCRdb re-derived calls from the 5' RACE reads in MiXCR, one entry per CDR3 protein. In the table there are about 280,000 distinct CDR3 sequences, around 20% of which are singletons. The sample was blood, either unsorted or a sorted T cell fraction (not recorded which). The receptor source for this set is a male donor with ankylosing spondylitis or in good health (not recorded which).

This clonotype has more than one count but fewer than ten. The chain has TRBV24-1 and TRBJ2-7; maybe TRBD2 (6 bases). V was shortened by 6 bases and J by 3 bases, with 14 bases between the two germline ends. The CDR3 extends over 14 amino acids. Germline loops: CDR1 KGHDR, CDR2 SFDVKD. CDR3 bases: TGTGCCACCAGTCGGGGGAAGCTGGTCTACGAGCAGTACGTC. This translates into CATSRGKLVYEQYV.

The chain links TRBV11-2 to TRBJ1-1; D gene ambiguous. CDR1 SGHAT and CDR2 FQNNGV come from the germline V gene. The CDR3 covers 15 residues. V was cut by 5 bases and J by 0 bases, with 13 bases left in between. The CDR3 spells CASSPLEFMNTEAFF. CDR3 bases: TGTGCCAGCAGCCCCCTCGAGTTTATGAACACTGAAGCTTTCTTT.

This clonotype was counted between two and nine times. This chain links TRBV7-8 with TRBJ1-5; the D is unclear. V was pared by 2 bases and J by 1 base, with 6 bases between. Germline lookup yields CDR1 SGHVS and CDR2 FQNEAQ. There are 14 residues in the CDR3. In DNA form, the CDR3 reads TGTGCCAGCAGCTTACGGTCGAGCAATCAGCCCCAGCATTTT. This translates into CASSLRSSNQPQHF.

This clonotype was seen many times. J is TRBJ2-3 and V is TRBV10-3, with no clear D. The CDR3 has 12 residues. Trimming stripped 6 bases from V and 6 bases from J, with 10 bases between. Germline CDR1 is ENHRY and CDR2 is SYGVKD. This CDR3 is CAISPTVDTQYF. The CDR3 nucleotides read TGTGCCATCAGCCCCACTGTGGATACGCAGTATTTT.

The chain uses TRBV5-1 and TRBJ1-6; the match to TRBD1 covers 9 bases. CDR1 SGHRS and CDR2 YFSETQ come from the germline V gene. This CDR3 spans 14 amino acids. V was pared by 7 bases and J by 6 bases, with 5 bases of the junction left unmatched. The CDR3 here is CASRPGQGNSPLHF. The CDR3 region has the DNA TGCGCCAGCCGCCCGGGACAGGGTAATTCACCCCTCCACTTT.

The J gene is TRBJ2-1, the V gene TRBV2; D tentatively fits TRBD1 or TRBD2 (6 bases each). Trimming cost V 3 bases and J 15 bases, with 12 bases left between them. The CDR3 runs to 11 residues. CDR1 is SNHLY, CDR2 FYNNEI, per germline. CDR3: CASSELGGLFF. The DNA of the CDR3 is TGTGCCAGCAGTGAGTTGGGGGGCCTGTTCTTC.